The 14 T cell receptor beta chains presented below share a single source sample, sequenced in a study of identical twins. TCRdb used MiXCR to reprocess the 5' RACE reads, holding one entry per CDR3 protein. The data contain about 900,000 distinct CDR3 sequences, 9% to 15% of them singletons. This sample also belongs to another study, concerning yellow fever vaccine responses in identical twins.

Sequencing was performed on PBMCs. The origin of the receptors is a woman aged 18-35 years in good health.

In its sample, this clonotype was seen a few times. This rearrangement joins TRBV5-1 to TRBJ2-5; the match to TRBD2 covers 9 bases. Trimming removed 10 bases from V and 4 bases from J; junction bases left unmatched: 14. The length of the CDR3 is 15 residues. Germline values: CDR1 SGHRS, CDR2 YFSETQ. This CDR3 reads CASSHGRGGPETQYF. The CDR3 DNA reads as TGCGCCTCCTCACACGGGCGGGGGGGCCCAGAGACCCAGTACTTC.

This clonotype appeared a few times. The genes are TRBV18 and TRBJ2-7; TRBD2 aligns across 9 bases. CDR3 length: 15 amino acids. Per germline, CDR1 KGHSH and CDR2 LQKENI. With 6 bases clipped from V and 5 bases from J, the junction kept 11 bases outside the gene matches. The CDR3 is CASSPASGNRDEQYF. CDR3 DNA: TGTGCCAGCTCTCCCGCTAGCGGGAATCGGGACGAGCAGTACTTC.

This clonotype was observed many times. The chain joins TRBV5-1 to TRBJ2-1, with 8 bases fitting TRBD1. Trimming removed 2 bases from V and 2 bases from J; junction bases left unmatched: 3. CDR3 size: 15 residues. The germline CDR1 and CDR2 sequences are SGHRS and YFSETQ. CDR3 sequence: CASSFEDRAYNEQFF. CDR3 nucleotides: TGCGCCAGCAGCTTTGAGGACAGGGCCTACAATGAGCAGTTCTTC.

The V and J genes are TRBV10-1 and TRBJ2-7, with D perhaps TRBD1 (6 bases). This CDR3 spans 15 amino acids. V was pared by 6 bases and J by 3 bases, with 18 bases between. Germline V gene sequence: CDR1 WNHNN, CDR2 SYGVQD (reference sequence). The CDR3 DNA is TGCGCCAGCAGGCGCCCGGGACACACAGACTACGAGCAGTACGTC. Translating it yields CASRRPGHTDYEQYV.

This clonotype was counted many times. V is TRBV20-1 and J is TRBJ2-1, with a possible D match to TRBD1 (7 bases). There are 16 residues in the CDR3. In germline, CDR1 is DFQATT, CDR2 SNEGSKA (reference sequence). The V gene lost 0 bases and the J gene lost 0 bases, with 12 bases spanning the gap. This CDR3 reads CSARDQGGDSYNEQFF. CDR3 nucleotides: TGCAGTGCTAGAGATCAGGGGGGCGACTCCTACAATGAGCAGTTCTTC.

This clonotype was detected ten times or more. V is TRBV4-1 and J is TRBJ2-7; a possible D gene is TRBD2 (6 bases). V lost 1 base and J lost 1, with 11 bases in between. Germline CDR1 reads MGHRA; CDR2 reads YSYEKL. This CDR3 region has 15 residues. CDR3 region: CASSQAAGRSYEQYF. The CDR3 DNA sequence: TGCGCCAGCAGCCAAGCTGCCGGGAGATCCTACGAGCAGTACTTC.

The genes are TRBV24-1 and TRBJ2-1; no definite D call. CDR3 length: 12 amino acids. V was cut by 7 bases and J by 5 bases, with 8 bases left in between. Germline lookup yields CDR1 KGHDR and CDR2 SFDVKD. CDR3 DNA sequence: TGTGCCACCAGCCTAACTAACAATGAGCAGTTCTTC. Encoded protein: CATSLTNNEQFF.

This clonotype was picked up a small number of times. The chain carries TRBV9 and TRBJ2-5, with unresolved D. With 4 bases removed from V and 5 bases from J, the gap between germline ends came to 18 bases. Germline values: CDR1 SGDLS, CDR2 YYNGEE. CDR3 length: 15 amino acids. CDR3 bases: TGTGCCAGCAGCCCCTCTGGTCTAGTTGGTGAGACCCAGTACTTC. Residues: CASSPSGLVGETQYF.

J is TRBJ1-1 and V is TRBV9, with D unclear. This CDR3 has 14 amino acids. The V end was cut by 0 bases, the J end by 0 bases, with 6 bases between. The germline V gene encodes CDR1 SGDLS and CDR2 YYNGEE. The DNA of the CDR3 is TGTGCCAGCAGCGTAGATGGTATGAACACTGAAGCTTTCTTT. The encoded protein is CASSVDGMNTEAFF.

V gene TRBV5-1 combines with J gene TRBJ2-5, with a weak D call TRBD2 (6 bases). V was trimmed by 1 base and J by 1 base, leaving 11 bases between them. This CDR3 contains 15 residues. CDR1 and CDR2 (germline): SGHRS, YFSETQ. The CDR3 bases are TGCGCCAGCAGCTTGTCTAGCGCCCCCCAAGAGACCCAGTACTTC. This gives the protein CASSLSSAPQETQYF.

This clonotype was seen a handful of times. V and J are TRBV5-6 and TRBJ2-1, with a possible D match to TRBD1 (5 bases). Trimming cost V 1 base and J 10 bases, with 9 bases left between them. The CDR3 sequence is 12 residues long. The V gene's germline CDR1 is SGHDT and CDR2 YYEEEE. In DNA form, the CDR3 reads TGTGCCAGCAGCTTGCAGGGTCCGGAGCAGTTCTTC. This gives the protein CASSLQGPEQFF.

This sequence joins TRBV6-1 and TRBJ2-7; a possible D gene is TRBD1 (6 bases). In germline, CDR1 is MNHNS, CDR2 SASEGT. There are 15 residues in the CDR3. V was clipped by 6 bases and J by 0 bases, with 15 bases between them. CDR3 DNA: TGTGCCAGCAGCCCGACAGGTAGCAGCTCCTACGAGCAGTACGTC. Translated: CASSPTGSSSYEQYV.

This clonotype was seen at least ten times. V gene TRBV25-1 combines with J gene TRBJ2-7; 11 positions match TRBD2. CDR1 MGHDK and CDR2 SYGVNS come from the germline V gene. The CDR3 length is 14 residues. V shed 6 bases and J 5 bases; nucleotides not matched to a gene: 6. In DNA, the CDR3 is TGTGCCAGCAGCGAACTAGCGGGAGAGGACGAGCAGTACTTC. This codes for CASSELAGEDEQYF.

With respect to this clonotype: The junction departs from germline at one end; a sequencing error may be responsible. This chain uses TRBV12-3 or TRBV12-4 with TRBJ2-3; D is possibly TRBD1 or TRBD2 (5 bases each). The CDR3 consists of 13 residues. CDR3 bases: TGTGCCAGCGGTGGGGGAAGCACACATACGCAGTATTTT. This gives the protein CASGGGSTHTQYF.